This entry concerns a single T cell receptor beta chain. Its specific antigen is unknown. Base qualities are not at hand, and no much larger clone is one base apart. CDR3 length: 19 amino acids, cysteine to phenylalanine. Only the CDR3 region is kept as DNA, spanning 57 bases read in frame from base 1. Reading the germline V gene (reference sequence) gives CDR1 SSHAT and CDR2 FNYEAQ. Trimming removed 0 bases from V and 2 bases from J; the gene matches leave 13 bases unexplained. This specimen belongs to a study of OX40 agonist ivuxolimab in advanced cancers. Context from the whole study: The costimulatory receptor OX40 (CD134) was targeted by ivuxolimab, a fully human IgG2 agonistic monoclonal antibody. Intravenous ivuxolimab was administered to patients every 2 weeks at six dose levels: 0.01, 0.1, 0.3, 1.5, 3 and 10 mg/kg. Of the 52 patients in dose escalation, 19 had hepatocellular carcinoma, about 15 had melanoma, 9 had renal cell carcinoma and 9 had head and neck cancer. In the dose-escalation cohort, around four fifths of patients were male, and the mean age was around 65 years with a range of roughly 20 to 80. Patients were allowed to have had prior anti-PD-1, anti-PD-L1 or anti-CTLA-4 therapy, and 30% to 40% of the dose-escalation patients had been treated with checkpoint inhibitors. Partial responses were achieved by three dose-escalation patients, of whom one had hepatocellular carcinoma and two had cutaneous melanoma. Peripheral TCRbeta sequencing aimed to test whether ivuxolimab altered TCR sequence diversity and caused clonal T-cell expansion. The paper covers the monotherapy dose-escalation part of the phase I ivuxolimab trial, which included N of about 50 patients. Results the study describes overall, beyond this receptor: Low levels of normalized T-cell clonal expansion were also seen in some nonresponding patients. After ivuxolimab, more expanded clones were found on average in CD8+ T cells than in CD4+ T cells. In the 0.1-3.0 mg/kg groups, partial responders had among the lowest normalized peripheral clonal expansion, particularly in CD8+ T cells. Antigen specificity was not determined for the clonally expanded peripheral T cells. Clonal expansion of both CD4+ and CD8+ blood T cells was observed from baseline to week 6 at doses 0.1 to 3.0 mg/kg.

For sequencing of the TCRbeta CDR3 region, genomic DNA was extracted from the sorted cells. TCRbeta CDR3 regions were sequenced using the immunoSEQ Assay. In TCRdb, the immuneACCESS table is reduced to in-frame sequences with V and J assigned. These tables do not hold every clone; where another copy was compared, an unresolved V gene accounts for under half, and the others remain unexplained. In all, the sample holds about 79,000 clones, and roughly 94% of those were seen once. The biggest ten clones account for over 8.5% of the sample. Patients with autoimmune disease history or receiving systemic immunosuppression were excluded from the trial. Peripheral blood for TCR sequencing was collected from all dose cohorts at baseline, on cycle 4 day 1, and on cycle 7 day 1. Samples came from an open-label, multicenter, first-in-human phase I dose-escalation trial of ivuxolimab. Adults with locally advanced or metastatic melanoma, renal cell, hepatocellular, or head and neck squamous cell carcinoma were enrolled in the trial. Before TCR sequencing, CD4+ T cells and CD8+ T cells were sorted from peripheral blood as separate populations.

The chain couples TRBV7-7 to TRBJ2-1; 7 junctional bases match TRBD1. The sequencing here drew on CD4+ or CD8+ T cells sorted from blood, taken in a trial of the OX40 agonist ivuxolimab. The source of this sequence is an adult with an advanced solid tumor such as melanoma, head and neck, liver or kidney cancer. The CDR3 protein sequence reads: CASSLAAGDSPRPYNEQFF. The DNA sequence is as follows: TGTGCCAGCAGCTTAGCGGCCGGGGACAGCCCACGGCCCTACAATGAGCAGTTCTTC.